A single sample gave rise to the 2 T cell receptor beta chains below, sequenced in a study of tissue T cells after allogeneic stem cell transplantation. The method was immunoSEQ multiplex PCR; TCRdb's version includes in-frame clones alone and lacks a portion of them. The sample lists 700 to 900 clones, approximately 68% seen once, with 35% to 40% in the top ten. Sample: liver tissue, taken at autopsy. The receptors originated from a male patient of 60 years or more with steroid-refractory graft-versus-host disease after an allogeneic stem cell transplant. Some T cells may possibly be graft donor cells.

This clone was detected only once. This chain links TRBV11-2 with TRBJ2-7; tentatively, D is TRBD1 (6 bases). The V end was cut by 2 bases, the J end by 9 bases, with 20 bases between. The CDR3 contains 15 residues. From germline, CDR1 is SGHAT and CDR2 FQNNGV. As DNA, the CDR3 is TGTGCCAGCAGCTTATTATCGGACAGCATGAACGGGCAGTACTTC. Its translation is CASSLLSDSMNGQYF.

The table lists this clone with a count of one. The DNA of the CDR3 is TGTGCCAGCAGCTTATCAGGGGCCGGGGAGCTGTTTTTT. Residues: CASSLSGAGELFF. This chain links TRBV7-7 with TRBJ2-2; D might be TRBD1 (6 bases). The V end was cut by 2 bases, the J end by 6 bases, with 7 bases between. The CDR3 is 13 amino acids. The germline gives CDR1 SSHAT, CDR2 FNYEAQ (reference sequence).